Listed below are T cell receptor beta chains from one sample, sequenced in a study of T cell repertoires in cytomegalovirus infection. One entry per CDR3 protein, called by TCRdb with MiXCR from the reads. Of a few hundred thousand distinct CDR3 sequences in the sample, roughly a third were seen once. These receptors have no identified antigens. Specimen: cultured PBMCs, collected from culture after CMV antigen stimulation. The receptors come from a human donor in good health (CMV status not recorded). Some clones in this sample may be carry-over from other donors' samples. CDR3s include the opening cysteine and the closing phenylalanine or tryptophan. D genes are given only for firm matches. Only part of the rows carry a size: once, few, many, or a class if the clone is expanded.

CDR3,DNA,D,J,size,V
CASSYRADGGTEAFF,TGTGCCAGCAGCTACCGCGCCGACGGTGGGACTGAAGCTTTCTTT,NA,TRBJ1-1,NA,TRBV7-8
CASRVPISGSPLHF,TGTGCCAGCCGGGTCCCAATTTCCGGTTCACCCCTCCACTTT,NA,TRBJ1-6,NA,TRBV2
CASSSLGGLAGSYEQYF,TGTGCCAGCAGCTCCCTGGGTGGGCTAGCGGGGTCCTACGAGCAGTACTTC,TRBD2,TRBJ2-7,few,TRBV11-2
CASSSANEQFF,TGTGCCAGCAGTTCAGCGAATGAGCAGTTCTTC,NA,TRBJ2-1,many,TRBV7-9
CASSPPSGPITDTQYF,TGTGCCAGCTCACCACCCTCTGGTCCGATCACAGATACGCAGTATTTT,NA,TRBJ2-3,NA,TRBV18
CSSSGYRVTEAFF,TGTTCCAGCAGTGGATACAGGGTCACTGAAGCTTTCTTT,NA,TRBJ1-1,NA,TRBV28
CASRRVPGQSSYGYTF,TGTGCCAGTAGAAGAGTACCGGGACAGTCTTCCTATGGCTACACCTTC,TRBD1,TRBJ1-2,few,TRBV19
CAWEDNYGYTF,TGTGCCTGGGAAGACAACTATGGCTACACCTTC,NA,TRBJ1-2,few,TRBV30
CASSLVAAPPEQFF,TGTGCCAGCAGCTTAGTAGCGGCCCCACCGGAGCAGTTCTTC,NA,TRBJ2-1,NA,TRBV7-2
CASSLLAGNDNEQFF,TGTGCCAGCAGCCTCCTAGCGGGAAACGACAATGAGCAGTTCTTC,TRBD2,TRBJ2-1,few,TRBV4-2
CASSSGGQGGDTQYF,TGTGCCAGCAGCTCAGGCGGACAGGGGGGGGATACGCAGTATTTT,TRBD1,TRBJ2-3,few,TRBV7-2
CASSLVIEQFF,TGTGCCAGCAGCTTAGTTATTGAGCAGTTCTTC,NA,TRBJ2-1,NA,TRBV7-2
CASSQQGGNTIYF,TGTGCCAGCAGCCAACAGGGTGGAAACACCATATATTTT,NA,TRBJ1-3,NA,TRBV3-1
CASSPRTADHTEAFF,TGTGCCAGCTCACCTCGGACTGCCGATCACACTGAAGCTTTCTTT,NA,TRBJ1-1,NA,TRBV18
CAWLRLRELTQYF,TGTGCCTGGCTGCGGTTGCGGGAACTGACCCAGTACTTC,NA,TRBJ2-5,NA,TRBV30
CASSLSSTGRNEKLFF,TGTGCCAGCAGCTTGTCTTCGACAGGGAGAAATGAAAAACTGTTTTTT,TRBD1,TRBJ1-4,many,TRBV7-2
CASSPDRGSGELFF,TGTGCCAGTAGTCCCGACAGGGGGTCCGGGGAGCTGTTTTTT,TRBD1,TRBJ2-2,few,TRBV19
CASIPPGNTEAFF,TGTGCCAGCATCCCACCAGGGAACACTGAAGCTTTCTTT,NA,TRBJ1-1,NA,TRBV7-9
CASSQDLGLVRAYEQYF,TGTGCCAGCAGCCAAGATTTGGGTCTCGTAAGGGCCTACGAGCAGTACTTC,NA,TRBJ2-7,NA,TRBV11-2
CATSDPNTEAFF,TGTGCCACCAGTGATCCGAACACTGAAGCTTTCTTT,NA,TRBJ1-1,NA,TRBV24-1
CASSQDRRTGREFF,TGCGCCAGCAGCCAAGATCGCAGGACAGGAAGGGAGTTCTTC,TRBD1,TRBJ2-1,NA,TRBV4-3
CASSLGTVSTSNQPQHF,TGTGCCAGTAGTCTGGGGACAGTCTCAACTAGCAATCAGCCCCAGCATTTT,TRBD1,TRBJ1-5,few,TRBV19
CASSFSQPGNTIYF,TGTGCCAGCAGCTTCTCACAACCTGGAAACACCATATATTTT,NA,TRBJ1-3,many,TRBV7-8
CASSFAGQGPEAFF,TGTGCCAGCAGTTTCGCCGGACAGGGCCCTGAAGCTTTCTTT,TRBD1,TRBJ1-1,few,TRBV28
CASSPTLGGSTDTQYF,TGTGCCAGCAGCCCAACCCTCGGCGGGAGTACAGATACGCAGTATTTT,TRBD2,TRBJ2-3,NA,TRBV7-3
CASSYPTDTQYF,TGTGCCAGCAGTTATCCCACAGATACGCAGTATTTT,NA,TRBJ2-3,many,TRBV6-2/TRBV6-3
CASSKRTSGQETQYF,TGTGCCAGCAGCAAGAGGACTAGCGGACAAGAGACCCAGTACTTC,TRBD2,TRBJ2-5,few,TRBV7-6
CASSIDLAGDNTGELFF,TGTGCCAGTAGTATAGATCTAGCGGGAGATAACACCGGGGAGCTGTTTTTT,TRBD2,TRBJ2-2,few,TRBV19
CATSDSMRETQYF,TGTGCCACCAGTGATTCCATGCGTGAGACCCAGTACTTC,NA,TRBJ2-5,NA,TRBV24-1
CATSDNTRTDDQPQHF,TGTGCCACCAGTGATAACACCCGGACAGACGATCAGCCCCAGCATTTT,NA,TRBJ1-5,NA,TRBV24-1
CASSRDRGNGDTQYF,TGCGCCAGCAGCCGAGACAGGGGGAATGGAGATACGCAGTATTTT,TRBD1,TRBJ2-3,few,TRBV4-1
CSAPTPFAGTDTQYF,TGCAGTGCCCCGACACCCTTTGCAGGCACAGATACGCAGTATTTT,NA,TRBJ2-3,NA,TRBV20-1
CASRPGQVVTGELFF,TGTGCCAGCAGACCGGGACAGGTTGTAACCGGGGAGCTGTTTTTT,TRBD1,TRBJ2-2,NA,TRBV7-2
CASRLDRVNSPLHF,TGTGCCAGCAGACTGGACAGGGTTAATTCACCCCTCCACTTT,TRBD1,TRBJ1-6,NA,TRBV12-3/TRBV12-4
CASSSAGGGNQPQHF,TGTGCCAGCAGTTCGGCAGGTGGGGGCAATCAGCCCCAGCATTTT,NA,TRBJ1-5,NA,TRBV28
CASSEYFEGGTEAFF,TGTGCCAGCAGTGAATACTTTGAGGGAGGCACTGAAGCTTTCTTT,NA,TRBJ1-1,NA,TRBV25-1
CASTVNLGGDTGELFF,TGTGCCAGCACCGTAAATCTAGGGGGCGACACCGGGGAGCTGTTTTTT,TRBD1,TRBJ2-2,few,TRBV6-1
CASSVVLGPAGVSNQPQHF,TGTGCCAGCAGCGTAGTCTTGGGCCCCGCGGGGGTGAGCAATCAGCCCCAGCATTTT,NA,TRBJ1-5,NA,TRBV9
CASKRDARTEAFF,TGTGCCAGTAAGAGGGACGCCAGGACTGAAGCTTTCTTT,NA,TRBJ1-1,NA,TRBV19
CASSASIGNEQFF,TGTGCCAGCAGCGCTTCTATAGGCAATGAGCAGTTCTTC,NA,TRBJ2-1,few,TRBV7-9
CASSRLINYGYTF,TGTGCCAGCAGCCGACTGATTAACTATGGCTACACCTTC,NA,TRBJ1-2,few,TRBV7-8
CASSNKEPIYNEQFF,TGTGCCAGCAGTAATAAGGAGCCTATCTACAATGAGCAGTTCTTC,NA,TRBJ2-1,few,TRBV7-9
CASCWGGGADTQYF,TGTGCCAGCTGCTGGGGGGGCGGGGCAGATACGCAGTATTTT,NA,TRBJ2-3,NA,TRBV11-2
CASSKQTSGRIYNEQFF,TGTGCCAGCAGTAAACAGACTAGCGGGAGAATTTACAATGAGCAGTTCTTC,TRBD2,TRBJ2-1,NA,TRBV6-5
CASSSNRESYEQYF,TGTGCCAGCAGCTCAAACAGGGAATCCTACGAGCAGTACTTC,NA,TRBJ2-7,many,TRBV7-2
CASSLIMVEDTQYF,TGCGCCAGCAGCTTGATTATGGTGGAAGATACGCAGTATTTT,NA,TRBJ2-3,NA,TRBV5-1
CAISDTRLYGYTF,TGTGCCATCAGTGACACCAGGCTCTATGGCTACACCTTC,NA,TRBJ1-2,NA,TRBV10-3
CSARDSGGAETQYF,TGCAGTGCTAGAGATTCAGGGGGCGCAGAGACCCAGTACTTC,TRBD1,TRBJ2-5,NA,TRBV20-1
CASSPGLPKRMNTGELFF,TGTGCCAGCAGTCCGGGACTCCCCAAACGAATGAACACCGGGGAGCTGTTTTTT,NA,TRBJ2-2,NA,TRBV5-6
CASRTGQATGELFF,TGTGCCAGCAGAACGGGACAGGCGACCGGGGAGCTGTTTTTT,TRBD1,TRBJ2-2,NA,TRBV6-5
CASRTQGTEAFF,TGTGCCAGCAGGACACAGGGTACTGAAGCTTTCTTT,NA,TRBJ1-1,NA,TRBV6-2/TRBV6-3
CASSPGTASSYNEQFF,TGTGCCAGTAGTCCCGGGACGGCAAGCTCCTACAATGAGCAGTTCTTC,NA,TRBJ2-1,few,TRBV19
CASSPQQGSYEQYF,TGCGCCAGCAGCCCCCAACAGGGTTCCTACGAGCAGTACTTC,NA,TRBJ2-7,NA,TRBV4-1
CASSIVGGGNQPQHF,TGTGCCAGTAGTATAGTGGGGGGTGGCAATCAGCCCCAGCATTTT,NA,TRBJ1-5,NA,TRBV19
CASSTSGTGGETQYF,TGTGCCAGCAGTACCAGTGGGACAGGTGGAGAGACCCAGTACTTC,TRBD1,TRBJ2-5,NA,TRBV6-6
CASSLEDRPYGYTF,TGTGCCAGCAGCTTGGAGGACAGGCCTTATGGCTACACCTTC,TRBD1,TRBJ1-2,few,TRBV5-4
CSARNILAGPYNEQFF,TGCAGTGCGAGAAATATTCTAGCGGGACCCTACAATGAGCAGTTCTTC,TRBD2,TRBJ2-1,NA,TRBV20-1